This record looks at one T cell receptor beta chain sequence and its context. The antigen remains undetermined. The sample is drawn from a study of cytomegalovirus exposure and HLA in healthy donors. Study context: Earlier findings included approximately 120 million unique TCR beta sequences obtained from 150 million to 200 million T cells. General study results and limits: Researchers counted approximately 160 TCR beta chains as cytomegalovirus-associated. HLA-A and HLA-B allele assignments for most subjects were reportedly predicted accurately using TCR beta sequences. In a later analysis, across HLA loci, associated TCR counts were highest for DRB1, lowest for HLA-C.

This CDR3 is built from 13 residues. From germline, CDR1 is LNHDA and CDR2 SQIVND (reference sequence). V lost 3 bases and J lost 4, with 9 bases in between. A multiplex PCR was run with 60 Vbeta primers and 13 Jbeta primers. TCRdb's copy holds only in-frame clones and misses some; the assay was immunoSEQ multiplex PCR. The table has 200,000 or so clones, 75% to 85% seen once. The receptor was isolated from a woman aged 18-29 years in good health and CMV-seropositive. The sample consisted of PBMCs. The rearrangement uses TRBV19 and TRBJ1-2; no firm D call. CDR3 bases: TGTGCCAGTAGTATTGACATTTCCTATGGCTACACCTTC. Translation: CASSIDISYGYTF. Full variable domain (outside the CDR3, taken from reference TRBV19 and TRBJ1-2): DGGITQSPKYLFRKEGQNVTLSCEQNLNHDAMYWYRQDPGQGLRLIYYSQIVNDFQKGDIAEGYSVSREKKESFPLTVTSAQKNPTAFYLCASSIDISYGYTFGSGTRLTVV.